These T cell receptor beta chains were read from a single sample in a study of blood T cell repertoires in COVID-19. Only in-frame clones appear in the TCRdb table, and some are missing; sequencing was by immunoSEQ multiplex PCR. The table records some 140,000 clones, roughly 83% of them present only once. Material: PBMCs or T cells enriched from blood (not recorded which). All receptors derive from a man aged 40-49 years with acute COVID-19. CDR3s include the opening cysteine and the closing phenylalanine or tryptophan. D genes are given only for firm matches. Clone sizes are given selectively: once, few, many, or a class where the clone is expanded.

clone_size d_call j_call v_call cdr3_nt cdr3_aa
- - TRBJ2-7 TRBV7-9 TGTGCCAGCAGCTCCTCCGGGAGAAGGTCCTACGAGCAGTACTTC CASSSSGRRSYEQYF
- TRBD1 TRBJ1-2 TRBV5-1 TGCGCCAGCAGCTTGGCGTCGGGACAGGGGGTAAGGGGCTACACCTTC CASSLASGQGVRGYTF
- TRBD2 TRBJ2-1 TRBV19 TGTGCCAGTACCCCCGGGACTAGCGGGAGTTACAATGAGCAGTTCTTC CASTPGTSGSYNEQFF
- TRBD2 TRBJ2-1 TRBV7-2 TGTGCCAGCAGCTCTGCTAGCGGGATGCAGTTCTTC CASSSASGMQFF
once - TRBJ2-1 TRBV24-1 TGTGCCACCAGTGATCCGCAAGGGGTTGAGCAGTTCTTC CATSDPQGVEQFF
- - TRBJ1-2 TRBV6-5 TGTGCCAGCAGTTCTCGGCGGGGCAACTATGGCTACACCTTC CASSSRRGNYGYTF
- TRBD1 TRBJ2-7 TRBV19 TGTGCCAGTAGTATGAGACAGGGGGCTTACGAGCAGTACTTC CASSMRQGAYEQYF
- TRBD2 TRBJ2-1 TRBV7-2 TGTGCCAGCACCCAGCCAGCGGGACTCTACAATGAGCAGTTCTTC CASTQPAGLYNEQFF
- - TRBJ1-1 TRBV5-6 TGTGCCAGCAGCTTGCGGAGGACTGAAGCTTTCTTT CASSLRRTEAFF
- TRBD2 TRBJ2-1 TRBV28 TGTGCCAGCGCTTGGGCGGGAGTCGCAGAGCAGTTCTTC CASAWAGVAEQFF
- TRBD2 TRBJ2-7 TRBV13 TGTGCCAGCAGCTCTCACTCGGGGGGCTCCTACGAGCAGTACTTC CASSSHSGGSYEQYF
- - TRBJ1-5 TRBV6-2/TRBV6-3 TGTGCCAGCAGTTTCGGGACTGTGAATCAGCCCCAGCATTTT CASSFGTVNQPQHF
- TRBD1 TRBJ2-7 TRBV5-5 TGTGCCAGCAGCACCAACGCGGGACAGGTCTACGAGCAGTACTTC CASSTNAGQVYEQYF
once TRBD2 TRBJ2-5 TRBV7-2 TGTGCCAGCAGCGAGACTAGCGGGCGACAAGAGACCCAGTACTTC CASSETSGRQETQYF
- - TRBJ1-1 TRBV6-5 TGTGCCAGCAGCCTGGGACTGGTGAACACTGAAGCTTTCTTT CASSLGLVNTEAFF
- TRBD2 TRBJ2-5 TRBV3-1/TRBV3-2 TGTGCCAGCAGCCAAGGGGTTAGCGGGGGGGCCGGAGAGACCCAGTACTTC CASSQGVSGGAGETQYF
- - TRBJ2-1 TRBV11-2 TGTGCCAGCAGCTTAAACCCGGTGGGCGTAACCCGAGCCGATGAGCAGTTCTTC CASSLNPVGVTRADEQFF
- - TRBJ2-3 TRBV5-8 TGTGCCAGCAGCTTGGGTGGGTTACAGGGAGAAGATACGCAGTATTTT CASSLGGLQGEDTQYF
once TRBD2 TRBJ2-2 TRBV3-1/TRBV3-2 TGTGCCAGCAGCCAAGGTCTCGGTGGGTCCGGGGCGGGAGGAATCGGGGAGCTGTTTTTT CASSQGLGGSGAGGIGELFF
- TRBD2 TRBJ2-5 TRBV30 TGTGCCTGGACCGTGGGACTAGCTGGAACCAGGGAGACCCAGTACTTC CAWTVGLAGTRETQYF
- TRBD2 TRBJ2-2 TRBV5-1 TGCGCCAGCAGCTCTCCTAGCGGGGGGGCCGTAGGGGAGCTGTTTTTT CASSSPSGGAVGELFF
- - TRBJ1-2 TRBV4-1 TGCGCCAGCAGCCACGAACAGGGACGCGGCTACACCTTC CASSHEQGRGYTF
- - TRBJ2-7 TRBV11-2 TGTGCCAGCAGCTTAGTGGCCGGGTCACAGCAGTACTTC CASSLVAGSQQYF
- - TRBJ2-1 TRBV14 TGTGCCAGCAGCCAACTCCGGAATGAGCAGTTCTTC CASSQLRNEQFF
- - TRBJ1-2 TRBV7-8 TGTGCCAGCAGCCCTCGAAAGGAGAGGGATAGGGGCTACACCTTC CASSPRKERDRGYTF
- - TRBJ1-6 TRBV27 TGTGCCAGCAGCCGCTCGCAAGGTCTGACAGACGGTTCACCCCTCCACTTT CASSRSQGLTDGSPLHF
- - TRBJ2-7 TRBV19 TGTGCCAGTAGCCGGCGACTTGAGCACTCCTACGAGCAGTACTTC CASSRRLEHSYEQYF
- - TRBJ2-1 TRBV6-1 TGTGCCAGCAGTGTCCGTATTTCCCCTCAAGGGGATTCCTCCTACAATGAGCAGTTCTTC CASSVRISPQGDSSYNEQFF
- - TRBJ1-4 TRBV9 TGTGCCAGCAGCAGGGGCCATGGAGAAAAACTGTTTTTT CASSRGHGEKLFF
- TRBD1 TRBJ1-4 TRBV28 TGTGCCAGCAGTTTACGGACAGGGGGCGCGAAAAAACTGTTTTTT CASSLRTGGAKKLFF
- - TRBJ1-4 TRBV28 TGTGCCAGCAGTTCCACGCTAGGGGGTAATGAAAAACTGTTTTTT CASSSTLGGNEKLFF
- TRBD2 TRBJ2-3 TRBV12-3/TRBV12-4 TGTGCCGTGGGACTAGCGGGAGAAGATACGCAGTATTTT CAVGLAGEDTQYF
- - TRBJ2-4 TRBV30 TGTGCCTGGAGTGTAGGTCAATGGGGGGACATTCAGTACTTC CAWSVGQWGDIQYF
- TRBD1 TRBJ2-3 TRBV19 TGTGCCAGTAGTAACAGACAGGGGGCAATAGAAGATACGCAGTATTTT CASSNRQGAIEDTQYF
- TRBD1 TRBJ2-5 TRBV5-1 TGCGCCAGCAGCTTCCACTGGACAGGGAAGGGAGAGACCCAGTACTTC CASSFHWTGKGETQYF
- TRBD2 TRBJ2-7 TRBV7-8 TGTGCCAGCAGCTCCCAGGGACTACCCTTCGACGAGCAGTACTTC CASSSQGLPFDEQYF
once - TRBJ2-5 TRBV27 TGTGCCAGCAGTTTAGTTTTCGGAGAGACCCAGTACTTC CASSLVFGETQYF
- - TRBJ2-3 TRBV5-1 TGCGCCAGCAGCTTGGCCCCGGGGGTGAAAGATACGCAGTATTTT CASSLAPGVKDTQYF
- TRBD2 TRBJ2-7 TRBV6-6 TGTGCCAGCAGTCGTGGCGGGGGGCCGACAAGCTCCTACGAGCAGTACTTC CASSRGGGPTSSYEQYF
once - TRBJ1-2 TRBV19 TGTGCCAGTAGTAGGTTGGGCGCTGGCTACACCTTC CASSRLGAGYTF
- TRBD1 TRBJ2-2 TRBV11-3 TGTGCCAGCAGCTTGGGGACAGCCACCGGGGAGCTGTTTTTT CASSLGTATGELFF
- TRBD1 TRBJ2-6 TRBV29-1 TGCAGCGTTGACGATACAGGGGGCTCTGGGGCCAACGTCCTGACTTTC CSVDDTGGSGANVLTF
few TRBD1 TRBJ2-2 TRBV11-2 TGTGCCAGCAGCTTTCCGAGGCAGGGGGCACGTAACACCGGGGAGCTGTTTTTT CASSFPRQGARNTGELFF
- - TRBJ2-3 TRBV7-9 TGTGCCAGCAGCTTACCCATTGATGCAATGACTAGCACAGATACGCAGTATTTT CASSLPIDAMTSTDTQYF
- TRBD2 TRBJ2-1 TRBV19 TGTGCCAGTAGTACTAGCGGGAGAAGCGGCAATGAGCAGTTCTTC CASSTSGRSGNEQFF
- - TRBJ1-2 TRBV13 TGTGCCAGCAGCTGGGGGGGTCTTAACTATGGCTACACCTTC CASSWGGLNYGYTF
- TRBD2 TRBJ2-3 TRBV6-2/TRBV6-3 TGTGCCAGCAGTTACTCGGCTAGCGGGGAGGGCGCAGATACGCAGTATTTT CASSYSASGEGADTQYF
- TRBD1 TRBJ2-2 TRBV4-1 TGCGCCAGCAGCCAGGGACAGGCGGCGAACACCGGGGAGCTGTTTTTT CASSQGQAANTGELFF
- - TRBJ1-1 TRBV12-3/TRBV12-4 TGTGCCAGCAGTTTAGGGAGTCCTATATGGGCTTTCTTT CASSLGSPIWAFF
- TRBD1 TRBJ1-6 TRBV25-1 TGTGCCAGCCGACAGGGGGGTTCCTATAATTCACCCCTCCACTTT CASRQGGSYNSPLHF
- TRBD2 TRBJ2-2 TRBV4-3 TGCGCCAGCAGCCAAGATGCGGGAGGGAAAAGGGAGCTGTTTTTT CASSQDAGGKRELFF
- - TRBJ1-5 TRBV6-2/TRBV6-3 TGTGCCAGCAGTTTAGGGGTTGGACAGCCCCAGCATTTT CASSLGVGQPQHF
- - TRBJ1-5 TRBV4-1 TGCGCCAGCAGTTTCCTCACAGGATACAATCAGCCCCAGCATTTT CASSFLTGYNQPQHF
- - TRBJ1-5 TRBV7-2 TGTGCCAGCAGCACCGACAGTATCCAGCCCCAGCATTTT CASSTDSIQPQHF